The 27 T cell receptor beta chains given below trace back to one sample, sequenced in a study of shared clonotypes between healthy human individuals. CD8 cells regarded as naive lacked CD45RO, were positively chosen for CCR7, and omitted terminally differentiated effector memory CD45RA+ cells. The data were produced by immunoSEQ multiplex PCR, yet TCRdb's version contains in-frame clones alone and is incomplete. The data contain approximately 600,000 clones, roughly 96% of them singletons. The sample comprised naive CD8+ T cells sorted from blood. The origin of the receptors is a woman in her twenties or thirties in good health.

This chain links TRBV7-8 with TRBJ2-1, with TRBD2 identical over 11 bases. Looked up from germline, CDR1 is SGHVS and CDR2 is FQNEAQ. The ends lost 0 bases at V and 3 bases at J; junction bases unmatched: 4. The CDR3 covers 17 residues. The CDR3 nucleotides read TGTGCCAGCAGCTTAGCCCCTAGCGGGGGGTACTACAATGAGCAGTTCTTC. Its protein is CASSLAPSGGYYNEQFF. Variable domain in full (rest from reference TRBV7-8 and TRBJ2-1): GAGVSQSPRYKVAKRGQDVALRCDPISGHVSLFWYQQALGQGPEFLTYFQNEAQLDKSGLPSDRFFAERPEGSVSTLKIQRTQQEDSAVYLCASSLAPSGGYYNEQFFGPGTRLTVL.

The rearrangement links TRBV28 to TRBJ2-5, with no clear D. The tail of the sequence fits TRBJ2-7 better, so the J call may be wrong. Germline values: CDR1 MDHEN, CDR2 SYDVKM. The CDR3 sequence is 13 residues long. The chain's CDR3 is CASSPLRSYEQYF. CDR3 nucleotides: TGTGCCAGCAGTCCACTCCGCTCCTACGAGCAGTACTTC.

This CDR3 is CASSLSLPYGRAMNEQFF. CDR3 bases: TGTGCCAGCAGCTTAAGCCTCCCTTACGGGAGGGCCATGAATGAGCAGTTCTTC. The chain joins TRBV7-6 to TRBJ2-1; the match to TRBD2 covers 8 bases. CDR1 and CDR2 from the germline V gene are SGHVS and FNYEAQ. CDR3 length: 18 residues. The ends lost 2 bases at V and 7 bases at J; junction bases unmatched: 16. Looking up the rest from reference TRBV7-6 and TRBJ2-1 gives the full variable domain: GAGVSQSPRYKVTKRGQDVALRCDPISGHVSLYWYRQALGQGPEFLTYFNYEAQQDKSGLPNDRFSAERPEGSISTLTIQRTEQRDSAMYRCASSLSLPYGRAMNEQFFGPGTRLTVL.

V and J are TRBV2 and TRBJ1-3; D is uncertain. V shed 8 bases and J shed 0 bases, with 23 bases lying between them. The CDR3 spans 18 residues. The V gene's germline CDR1 is SNHLY and CDR2 FYNNEI. This CDR3 is CASGIERPPTSSGNTIYF. In nucleotides, the CDR3 is TGTGCCAGCGGTATCGAACGGCCTCCGACCTCCTCTGGAAACACCATATATTTT.

The chain links TRBV27 to TRBJ1-1; no firm D call. V lost 4 bases and J lost 9, with 18 bases in between. CDR3 length: 14 residues. Germline loops: CDR1 MNHEY, CDR2 SMNVEV (reference sequence). The CDR3 reads CASSSIKGSRQAFF. The CDR3 nucleotides are TGTGCCAGCAGTTCGATTAAGGGAAGCCGTCAAGCTTTCTTT.

This chain joins TRBV28 and TRBJ2-3; TRBD2 aligns across 8 bases. The CDR3 contains 14 residues. The trim removed 11 bases at V and 2 bases at J, leaving 9 bases unmatched. Germline CDR1 is MDHEN and CDR2 is SYDVKM. The CDR3 here is CAGSLADHTDTQYF. The CDR3 region has the DNA TGTGCCGGCTCACTAGCGGACCACACAGATACGCAGTATTTT.

The genes are TRBV9 and TRBJ2-2, with 12 bases lining up with TRBD2. Trimming cost V 3 bases and J 2 bases; bases outside gene matches: 8. This CDR3 spans 18 amino acids. CDR1 is SGDLS and CDR2 is YYNGEE in the germline V gene. CDR3 amino acids: CASSDWTSGTENTGELFF. CDR3 coding DNA: TGTGCCAGCAGCGACTGGACTAGCGGGACCGAAAACACCGGGGAGCTGTTTTTT.

The chain recombines TRBV7-3 with TRBJ2-2, with TRBD2 matching 15 bases. The CDR3 is made up of 19 amino acids. Germline V gives CDR1 SGHTA, CDR2 FQGTGA. V lost 5 bases and J lost 5; bases outside the gene matches: 12. As DNA, the CDR3 is TGTGCCAGCAGCCCCCGGACTAGCGGGAGGGCCTTGCGGACCGGGGAGCTGTTTTTT. Protein: CASSPRTSGRALRTGELFF.

The V gene is TRBV7-6, the J gene TRBJ2-3, with unresolved D. V lost 5 bases, J lost 0 bases, and 12 bases lay in between. In germline, CDR1 is SGHVS, CDR2 FNYEAQ. The CDR3 length is 15 residues. CDR3 region: CASSPEELSTDTQYF. In DNA, the CDR3 is TGTGCCAGCAGCCCCGAGGAACTTAGCACAGATACGCAGTATTTT.

This sequence joins TRBV10-2 and TRBJ2-7, with 7 bases matching TRBD2. The CDR3 loop spans 16 amino acids. With 2 bases clipped from V and 2 bases from J, the junction kept 9 bases outside the gene matches. Germline CDR1 WSHSY, CDR2 SAAADI. In DNA, the CDR3 is TGCGCCAGCAGTGAGGGGGGGGGAGGCGAGACCTACGAGCAGTACTTC. Its translation is CASSEGGGGETYEQYF.

The chain uses TRBV5-8 and TRBJ1-1, with unresolved D. The CDR3 runs to 12 residues. CDR1 is SGHTS and CDR2 is YDEGEE in the germline V gene. Trimming took 4 bases from V and 1 from J, leaving 5 bases between them. The CDR3 sequence is CASSPGNTEAFF. The CDR3 DNA reads TGTGCCAGCAGCCCTGGGAACACTGAAGCTTTCTTT.

The chain uses TRBV6-1 and TRBJ1-5; D not resolved. Trimming removed 3 bases at V and 3 bases at J, with 12 bases between. The CDR3 runs to 15 residues. Germline V gives CDR1 MNHNS, CDR2 SASEGT. CDR3 region: CASSDLQGPNQPQHF. For the CDR3, the DNA is TGTGCCAGCAGTGATCTACAAGGGCCCAATCAGCCCCAGCATTTT.

The rearrangement links TRBV28 to TRBJ1-5, with a tentative D call TRBD1 (6 bases). Trimming cost V 4 bases and J 7 bases, with 20 bases left between them. Germline loops: CDR1 MDHEN, CDR2 SYDVKM. The CDR3 totals 16 residues. This CDR3 reads CASSSGQLGEEQPQHF. CDR3 coding DNA: TGTGCCAGCAGTTCCGGACAGTTGGGGGAGGAACAGCCCCAGCATTTT. Looking up the rest from reference TRBV28 and TRBJ1-5 gives the full variable domain: DVKVTQSSRYLVKRTGEKVFLECVQDMDHENMFWYRQDPGLGLRLIYFSYDVKMKEKGDIPEGYSVSREKKERFSLILESASTNQTSMYLCASSSGQLGEEQPQHFGDGTRLSIL.

The chain is built from TRBV5-6 and TRBJ2-5, with TRBD2 identical over 9 bases. Looked up from germline, CDR1 is SGHDT and CDR2 is YYEEEE. The CDR3 runs 17 residues. The V and J ends lost 2 bases and 5 bases, in that order; junction bases with no gene match: 13. The CDR3 loop reads CASSFTTSGSRGETQYF. CDR3 nucleotides: TGTGCCAGCAGCTTCACGACTAGCGGAAGCCGTGGTGAGACCCAGTACTTC.

This chain links TRBV28 with TRBJ2-5, with D maybe TRBD1 (6 bases). Per germline, CDR1 MDHEN and CDR2 SYDVKM. Trimming cost V 5 bases and J 8 bases, with 15 bases left between them. The length of the CDR3 is 13 residues. The CDR3 region is CASSADSQSTQYF. In DNA form, the CDR3 reads TGTGCCAGCAGTGCGGACAGCCAGAGTACCCAGTACTTC.

This chain uses TRBV7-9 with TRBJ2-1, with D possibly TRBD1 on 5 matching bases. V lost 7 bases to trimming and J lost 4 bases, with 11 bases between them. The CDR3 runs 13 residues. Germline lookup yields CDR1 SEHNR and CDR2 FQNEAQ (reference sequence). CDR3 bases: TGTGCCAGCACCCGAACAGGTTACAATGAGCAGTTCTTC. It encodes CASTRTGYNEQFF.

The J gene is TRBJ1-3, the V gene TRBV19; D gene ambiguous. Germline assignment: CDR1 LNHDA and CDR2 SQIVND (reference sequence). The CDR3 runs 15 residues. V lost 10 bases and J lost 3, with 19 bases in between. CDR3: CATHAPAGFGNTIYF. CDR3 nucleotides: TGTGCCACCCACGCCCCAGCAGGTTTTGGAAACACCATATATTTT.

The V call is TRBV2, the J call TRBJ2-7; 13 bases match TRBD2. V gave up 3 bases and J gave up 5 bases; unmatched junction bases: 7. CDR3 size: 16 residues. CDR1 is SNHLY, CDR2 FYNNEI, per germline. The CDR3 DNA sequence: TGTGCCAGCAGTGATATGGGGACTAGCGGGAACGACGAGCAGTACTTC. Protein: CASSDMGTSGNDEQYF.

Regarding this clone: The identical CDR3 is also encoded by other nucleotide sequences in the sample. The J gene is TRBJ1-5, the V gene TRBV19; 10 nucleotides match TRBD1. The CDR3 contains 15 residues. Germline V gene sequence: CDR1 LNHDA, CDR2 SQIVND (reference sequence). J lost 2 bases, V lost 7 bases, and 5 bases had no gene match. The CDR3 nucleotides read TGTGCCAGTACCCCCGGACAGGGGGGCAATCAGCCCCAGCATTTT. Translation gives CASTPGQGGNQPQHF.

The gene calls are TRBV6-6 and TRBJ1-5; D is ambiguous. V gave up 4 bases and J gave up 4 bases, with 8 bases separating them. The CDR3 contains 13 residues. The germline gives CDR1 MNHNY, CDR2 SVGAGI (reference sequence). CDR3 residues: CASSSGVNQPQHF. The CDR3 DNA sequence: TGTGCCAGCAGTTCCGGGGTAAATCAGCCCCAGCATTTT.

This chain uses TRBV7-9 with TRBJ2-3, with 7 bases lining up with TRBD1. After removal of 4 bases from V and 3 bases from J, the junction contained 7 bases not matched to a gene. Germline V gene data show CDR1 as SEHNR and CDR2 as FQNEAQ (reference sequence). The CDR3 consists of 15 residues. CDR3 bases: TGTGCCAGCAGCTCCCCTGACAGGGAAACAGATACGCAGTATTTT. Translating gives CASSSPDRETDTQYF.

The gene calls are TRBV6-4 and TRBJ2-3; possible D gene TRBD2, 5 bases. V dropped 3 bases and J dropped 1 base, with 11 bases sitting between them. The CDR3 length is 15 residues. In germline, CDR1 is MRHNA, CDR2 SNTAGT. The CDR3, as DNA: TGTGCCAGCAGTGATGGTGCGGGTGGCACAGATACGCAGTATTTT. Its protein product is CASSDGAGGTDTQYF.

The V call is TRBV28, the J call TRBJ2-7, with a possible D match to TRBD2 (5 bases). CDR3 length equals 14 residues. Germline V gives CDR1 MDHEN, CDR2 SYDVKM. V was trimmed by 3 bases and J by 3 bases, leaving 12 bases between them. CDR3 DNA: TGTGCCAGCAGTTTTATAGAGGGAAGCTACGAGCAGTACTTC. Its translation: CASSFIEGSYEQYF.

The chain has TRBV7-2 and TRBJ2-1; 8 bases are a match to TRBD2. This CDR3 region has 15 residues. The germline V gene has CDR1 SGHTA and CDR2 FQGNSA. Trimming removed 9 bases from V and 0 bases from J; junction bases left unmatched: 7. The CDR3 DNA reads as TGTGCCAGTAGCGGGATCCCCAGCTCCTACAATGAGCAGTTCTTC. The encoded protein is CASSGIPSSYNEQFF.

The V gene is TRBV27, the J gene TRBJ2-2; D perhaps matches TRBD2 (5 bases). The CDR3 length is 16 residues. V was cut by 6 bases and J by 1 base, with 15 bases left in between. Germline lookup yields CDR1 MNHEY and CDR2 SMNVEV (reference sequence). CDR3 in amino acids: CASRSDERMNTGELFF. The CDR3, as DNA: TGTGCCAGCAGATCGGATGAGCGGATGAACACCGGGGAGCTGTTTTTT.

Turning to this clone: The same CDR3 arises from other DNA sequences in this sample as well. The chain links TRBV28 to TRBJ2-7; D unclear. V was clipped by 5 bases and J by 3 bases, with 2 bases between them. CDR3 size: 10 residues. Looked up from germline, CDR1 is MDHEN and CDR2 is SYDVKM. The CDR3 loop reads CASSNYEQYF. The CDR3 nucleotides are TGTGCCAGCAGTAACTACGAGCAGTACTTC.

The rearrangement links TRBV29-1 to TRBJ2-5, with D perhaps TRBD1 (5 bases). The end of the DNA is better explained by TRBJ2-7, so the J call may be wrong. This CDR3 has 11 amino acids. In germline, CDR1 is SQVTM, CDR2 ANQGSEA. The CDR3 loop reads CSVGRQNEQYF. The CDR3 DNA reads TGCAGCGTGGGGCGACAGAACGAGCAGTACTTC.